One sample yielded the 32 T cell receptor beta chains listed below, sequenced in a study of T cells after yellow fever vaccination. One entry per CDR3 protein results from TCRdb running MiXCR on the 5' RACE reads. The sample contains a few hundred thousand distinct CDR3 sequences, 8.5% to 10% of which appear only once. The sample consisted of PBMCs, taken on the day of the first yellow fever vaccination. These receptors came from a man aged 18 to 29 who received the YFV17D yellow fever vaccine.

This chain links TRBV30 with TRBJ2-1, with 7 bases that match TRBD1. There are 11 residues in the CDR3. Germline V gene data show CDR1 as GTSNPN and CDR2 as SVGIG (reference sequence). V gave up 3 bases and J gave up 15 bases; unmatched junction bases: 8. DNA of the CDR3: TGTGCCTGGAGCGGACAGGCAGCTTCGTTCTTC. It encodes CAWSGQAASFF.

The sample holds a few counts of this clonotype. V usage is TRBV7-2 and J usage is TRBJ2-7; 7 bases are shared with TRBD1. V gave up 5 bases and J gave up 2 bases; unmatched junction bases: 9. This CDR3 comprises 15 residues. The germline gives CDR1 SGHTA, CDR2 FQGNSA. CDR3: CASSLYNRGPYEQYF. CDR3 DNA: TGTGCCAGCAGCCTATACAACAGGGGTCCCTACGAGCAGTACTTC.

The rearrangement uses TRBV27 and TRBJ2-3; 12 bases line up with TRBD2. V was pared by 5 bases and J by 2 bases, with 8 bases of the junction left unmatched. This CDR3 has 17 residues. Germline V gene data show CDR1 as MNHEY and CDR2 as SMNVEV (reference sequence). The CDR3 loop is CASSHLGLAGTTDTQYF. The CDR3 DNA sequence: TGTGCCAGCAGTCACCTCGGACTAGCGGGGACCACAGATACGCAGTATTTT.

This clonotype has ten or more counts. The gene calls are TRBV12-3 or TRBV12-4 and TRBJ2-5; 13 bases fit TRBD2. CDR3 length: 15 amino acids. V dropped 5 bases and J dropped 5; count of bases not matched to a gene: 5. CDR3 protein: CASSRLAGGRETQYF. The CDR3 DNA sequence: TGTGCCAGCAGTCGACTAGCGGGGGGTAGGGAGACCCAGTACTTC.

The sample holds a few counts of this clonotype. The chain couples TRBV14 to TRBJ2-7; 8 nucleotides match TRBD2. Germline V lookup: CDR1 SGHDN, CDR2 FVKESK. The V and J ends lost 3 bases and 6 bases, in that order; junction bases with no gene match: 4. The CDR3 contains 13 residues. The CDR3 is CASSQGLAGEQYV. The CDR3, as DNA: TGTGCCAGCAGCCAGGGGCTAGCGGGCGAGCAGTACGTC.

This clonotype was counted ten times or more. The chain couples TRBV7-8 to TRBJ1-2; no definite D call. Per the germline V gene, CDR1 is SGHVS and CDR2 is FQNEAQ. The V gene lost 3 bases and the J gene lost 1 base, with 3 bases spanning the gap. This CDR3 contains 12 residues. DNA of the CDR3: TGTGCCAGCAGCTTTGATAACTATGGCTACACCTTC. Protein sequence: CASSFDNYGYTF.

V and J are TRBV12-3 or TRBV12-4 and TRBJ2-5; 7 nucleotides line up with TRBD1. V lost 2 bases, J lost 5 bases, and 5 bases stayed unmatched. This CDR3 contains 14 residues. Here the CDR3 DNA reads TGTGCCAGCAGTTTAAACAGGGGATGGGAGACCCAGTACTTC. Translating it yields CASSLNRGWETQYF.

This clonotype was seen at least ten times. This chain uses TRBV2 with TRBJ2-6; D may be TRBD1 (6 bases). CDR1 is SNHLY and CDR2 is FYNNEI in the germline V gene. V dropped 5 bases and J dropped 0 bases, with 11 bases sitting between them. This CDR3 comprises 16 residues. CDR3 bases: TGTGCCAGCAGTAAACAGGGTTACTCTGGGGCCAACGTCCTGACTTTC. Its translation: CASSKQGYSGANVLTF.

This clonotype has more than one count but fewer than ten. This chain joins TRBV25-1 and TRBJ1-6; 9 nucleotides match TRBD1. The V segment lost 4 bases and the J segment 11 bases; nucleotides outside the gene matches: 6. The CDR3 contains 14 residues. Germline assignment: CDR1 MGHDK and CDR2 SYGVNS. CDR3 region: CASSVGQGRTPLHF. The CDR3, as DNA: TGTGCCAGCAGTGTCGGACAGGGGAGGACACCCCTCCACTTT.

The table lists this clonotype with a few counts. This chain uses TRBV20-1 with TRBJ2-3, with a weak D call TRBD1 (6 bases). Looked up from germline, CDR1 is DFQATT and CDR2 is SNEGSKA (reference sequence). The CDR3 contains 13 residues. Trimming took off 2 bases at V and 1 base at J, with 7 bases between the two ends. CDR3 nucleotide sequence: TGCAGTGCTAGAAGGACAGGCACAGATACGCAGTATTTT. Protein product: CSARRTGTDTQYF.

Many counts were recorded for this clonotype. The chain recombines TRBV5-1 with TRBJ2-5; D might be TRBD1 (6 bases). The V gene's germline CDR1 is SGHRS and CDR2 YFSETQ. Trimming stripped 3 bases from V and 4 bases from J, with 16 bases between. The CDR3 has 15 amino acids. In DNA, the CDR3 is TGCGCCAGCAGCTCCGGAGCAGGGGATGGAGAGACCCAGTACTTC. Its protein product is CASSSGAGDGETQYF.

CDR3 sequence reads: CASSLTDAAYGYTF. The CDR3 DNA reads TGTGCCAGCAGCTTGACAGATGCGGCCTATGGCTACACCTTC. V and J are TRBV5-5 and TRBJ1-2, with D unclear. V gave up 1 base and J gave up 4 bases, with 11 bases separating them. Germline V gene data show CDR1 as SGHKS and CDR2 as YYEKEE (reference sequence). The CDR3 runs to 14 residues.

This clonotype has more than one count but fewer than ten. The chain joins TRBV4-1 to TRBJ2-7; maybe TRBD2 (6 bases). The CDR3 runs to 15 residues. The germline V gene encodes CDR1 MGHRA and CDR2 YSYEKL. V was clipped by 4 bases and J by 2 bases, with 15 bases between them. The CDR3: CASSPRGTAAYEQYF. Here the CDR3 DNA reads TGCGCCAGCAGCCCACGGGGGACGGCGGCCTACGAGCAGTACTTC.

This clonotype was counted only a few times. CDR3 region: CSVEKEEGEQFF. The CDR3 DNA is TGCAGCGTTGAAAAGGAAGAGGGAGAGCAGTTCTTC. This rearrangement joins TRBV29-1 to TRBJ2-1; maybe TRBD2 (5 bases). CDR3 length: 12 amino acids. Trimming cost V 2 bases and J 10 bases, with 12 bases left between them. CDR1 and CDR2 (germline): SQVTM, ANQGSEA.

The V call is TRBV5-1, the J call TRBJ2-5, with a possible D match to TRBD2 (6 bases). Germline CDR1 reads SGHRS; CDR2 reads YFSETQ. The CDR3 sequence is 14 residues long. Trimming pared 1 base from V and 1 base from J, leaving 8 bases between. The CDR3 sequence is CASSLSGVQETQYF. CDR3 DNA: TGCGCCAGCAGCTTGTCGGGGGTCCAAGAGACCCAGTACTTC.

Ten or more counts support this clonotype. The chain employs TRBV20-1 and TRBJ2-5; D tentatively fits TRBD1 or TRBD2 (5 bases each). This CDR3 spans 17 amino acids. Trimming took off 1 base at V and 2 bases at J, with 20 bases between the two ends. Looked up from germline, CDR1 is DFQATT and CDR2 is SNEGSKA (reference sequence). Written as DNA, the CDR3 is TGCAGTGCTAGAGGGGCCGGGACGTCGGTTGTTCAAGAGACCCAGTACTTC. Translated: CSARGAGTSVVQETQYF.

This clonotype came up a few times. The genes are TRBV29-1 and TRBJ1-1; D ambiguous. The CDR3 is made up of 14 amino acids. V was shortened by 4 bases and J by 3 bases, with 15 bases between the two germline ends. Germline values: CDR1 SQVTM, CDR2 ANQGSEA. The CDR3 nucleotides are TGCAGCGTTGGAAGAAGTACCGCGGACACTGAAGCTTTCTTT. It is translated as CSVGRSTADTEAFF.

The sample holds a few counts of this clonotype. The CDR3 loop is CSAREDRPPRGNQPQHF. The CDR3 coding sequence is TGCAGTGCTAGAGAGGACCGACCGCCGAGGGGCAATCAGCCCCAGCATTTT. The chain has TRBV20-1 and TRBJ1-5, with D unresolved. The CDR3 extends over 17 amino acids. Germline assignment: CDR1 DFQATT and CDR2 SNEGSKA (reference sequence). Deletions cut 0 bases from V and 2 bases from J, with 17 bases between.

In DNA form, the CDR3 reads TGTGCCAGCAGCCCGCAAATTCATGAGAATTCACCCCTCCACTTT. Protein: CASSPQIHENSPLHF. The V call is TRBV5-4, the J call TRBJ1-6; D unresolved. There are 15 residues in the CDR3. The germline V gene has CDR1 SGHNT and CDR2 YYREEE (reference sequence). The V and J ends lost 4 bases and 7 bases respectively, with 15 bases between them.

This clonotype has a count of ten or more. The DNA for the CDR3 is TGCGCCAGCAAGCTAGGGACGAGCTCCTACAATGAGCAGTTCTTC. Translated: CASKLGTSSYNEQFF. The chain employs TRBV4-3 and TRBJ2-1; D possibly matches TRBD1 or TRBD2 (5 bases each). In germline, CDR1 is LGHNA, CDR2 YSLEER. This CDR3 spans 15 amino acids. V was cut by 7 bases and J by 0 bases, with 13 bases left in between.

The table lists this clonotype with a few counts. The V gene is TRBV10-3, the J gene TRBJ1-5; D possibly corresponds to TRBD1 (5 bases). The germline V gene encodes CDR1 ENHRY and CDR2 SYGVKD. The CDR3 spans 12 residues. Deletions cut 2 bases from V and 6 bases from J, with 5 bases between. The CDR3 bases are TGTGCCATCAGTGAGCAGGGTCAGCCCCAGCATTTT. Protein sequence: CAISEQGQPQHF.

This clonotype showed up just a few times. The rearrangement links TRBV7-2 to TRBJ2-3; 7 bases agree with TRBD2. Germline V lookup: CDR1 SGHTA, CDR2 FQGNSA. The CDR3 covers 15 residues. With 5 bases clipped from V and 0 bases from J, the junction kept 5 bases outside the gene matches. The DNA of the CDR3 is TGTGCCAGCAGCCAGATGCGGGGGAGCACAGATACGCAGTATTTT. Translating gives CASSQMRGSTDTQYF.

The V gene is TRBV9, the J gene TRBJ1-5; D ambiguous. CDR3 size: 14 residues. Trimming cost V 0 bases and J 6 bases, with 10 bases left between them. Per germline, CDR1 SGDLS and CDR2 YYNGEE. The CDR3 region is CASSVGRLGQPQHF. The CDR3 DNA follows: TGTGCCAGCAGCGTAGGGCGTCTCGGTCAGCCCCAGCATTTT.

The chain recombines TRBV6-2 or TRBV6-3 with TRBJ2-2, with 11 nucleotides matching TRBD2. The CDR3 runs to 17 residues. Looked up from germline, CDR1 is MNHEY and CDR2 is SVGEGT. V shed 6 bases and J 5 bases; nucleotides not matched to a gene: 11. CDR3 coding DNA: TGTGCCAGCAGCTTCATTAGCGGGGGGGCCAGGACCGGGGAGCTGTTTTTT. It specifies CASSFISGGARTGELFF.

The table lists this clonotype with many counts. The chain combines TRBV7-9 with TRBJ2-3, with 9 bases that match TRBD1. The CDR3 loop spans 14 amino acids. Trimming took 7 bases from V and 0 from J; bases not matched to a gene: 2. CDR1 and CDR2 (germline): SEHNR, FQNEAQ (reference sequence). The CDR3 loop is CASTGTGSTDTQYF. CDR3 coding DNA: TGTGCCAGCACAGGGACAGGGAGCACAGATACGCAGTATTTT.

This clonotype was seen more than once but under ten times. The gene calls are TRBV5-1 and TRBJ2-5, with D possibly being TRBD1 or TRBD2 (5 bases each). V lost 0 bases and J lost 0, with 9 bases in between. Germline V gives CDR1 SGHRS, CDR2 YFSETQ. The CDR3 covers 15 residues. The CDR3 DNA follows: TGCGCCAGCAGCTTGGCCGGGACGGACCAAGAGACCCAGTACTTC. It yields the protein CASSLAGTDQETQYF.

The V and J genes are TRBV18 and TRBJ1-4; 7 bases map to TRBD1. CDR1 KGHSH and CDR2 LQKENI come from the germline V gene. The length of the CDR3 is 17 residues. Unmatched junction bases numbered 5, after V lost 1 base and J lost 0 bases. Here the CDR3 reads CASSPQTGIATNEKLFF. The CDR3 region has the DNA TGTGCCAGCTCACCACAGACAGGGATCGCAACTAATGAAAAACTGTTTTTT.

This clonotype was seen a few times. V gene TRBV20-1 combines with J gene TRBJ2-6; possibly TRBD1 or TRBD2 for D (5 bases each). V lost 3 bases and J lost 1, with 10 bases in between. Germline V gives CDR1 DFQATT, CDR2 SNEGSKA (reference sequence). The CDR3 is 15 amino acids. The DNA for the CDR3 is TGCAGTGCTAGTACAGGAGGATCTGGGGCCAACGTCCTGACTTTC. Its protein is CSASTGGSGANVLTF.

The chain couples TRBV9 to TRBJ1-2; perhaps TRBD1 as D (6 bases). CDR1 and CDR2 from the germline V gene are SGDLS and YYNGEE. CDR3 size: 12 residues. The V and J ends lost 0 bases and 6 bases respectively, with 6 bases between them. DNA for the CDR3: TGTGCCAGCAGCGTAGACAGGGATGGCTACACCTTC. Protein: CASSVDRDGYTF.

This chain joins TRBV5-6 and TRBJ2-6, with 8 bases lining up with TRBD1. The CDR3 length is 18 residues. Germline V gives CDR1 SGHDT, CDR2 YYEEEE. The trim removed 5 bases at V and 4 bases at J, leaving 14 bases unmatched. The CDR3 nucleotides read TGTGCCAGCAGTCCGTACGGTGGACAGGGCGGGGGGGCCAACGTCCTGACTTTC. The encoded protein is CASSPYGGQGGGANVLTF. Full variable domain (missing parts from reference TRBV5-6 and TRBJ2-6): DAGVTQSPTHLIKTRGQQVTLRCSPKSGHDTVSWYQQALGQGPQFIFQYYEEEERQRGNFPDRFSGHQFPNYSSELNVNALLLGDSALYLCASSPYGGQGGGANVLTFGAGSRLTVL.

This clonotype was observed a handful of times. The chain joins TRBV10-3 to TRBJ2-7; 9 bases agree with TRBD1. Trimming took 10 bases from V and 6 from J; bases not matched to a gene: 7. Germline assignment: CDR1 ENHRY and CDR2 SYGVKD. This CDR3 has 12 amino acids. CDR3 nucleotides: TGTGCCACCGGGACAGGGTTTAGCGAGCAGTACGTC. This sequence encodes CATGTGFSEQYV.

In its sample, this clonotype was seen many times. V is TRBV7-9 and J is TRBJ2-7; D is possibly TRBD2 (6 bases). Germline lookup yields CDR1 SEHNR and CDR2 FQNEAQ (reference sequence). The CDR3 contains 15 residues. V gave up 3 bases and J gave up 0 bases, with 12 bases separating them. As DNA, the CDR3 is TGTGCCAGCAGCTTTGGAGGGAAAAGCTCCTACGAGCAGTACGTC. The encoded protein is CASSFGGKSSYEQYV.